This T cell receptor beta chain was recovered during a study of cytomegalovirus exposure and HLA in healthy donors. When sampled, the donors appeared nominally healthy, though they likely had unrecorded immune exposures. This CDR3 has 14 residues. V was clipped by 4 bases and J by 8 bases, with 15 bases between them. The germline gives CDR1 SGHNT, CDR2 YENEEA. The PCR employed 60 Vbeta primers together with 13 Jbeta primers. As originally analysed: Later analysis identified some 88 million unique TCR beta chains, 8.5 million to 13 million shared. Here immunoSEQ multiplex PCR was the method, and the copy in TCRdb shows in-frame clones only, minus some. D and trimming were read from the DNA, whereas the V and J calls and clone size are those reported in that table. This table has over 100,000 clones, 10% appearing once. A few counts support this clone.

V and J are TRBV11-3 and TRBJ2-1; D perhaps matches TRBD2 (7 bases). The clonotype originates from a man in his forties or fifties in good health and CMV-seropositive. Input material: PBMCs. The CDR3 here is CASSWARGGDEQFF. The CDR3, as DNA: TGTGCCAGCAGCTGGGCGCGAGGGGGGGATGAGCAGTTCTTC.